These T cell receptor beta chains were read from a single sample in a study of cytomegalovirus exposure and HLA in healthy donors. Libraries were prepared by immunoSEQ multiplex PCR; TCRdb keeps only in-frame clonotypes and omits some of them. The sample carries about 130,000 clones, around 72% recorded once. The material sequenced was PBMCs. All receptors come from a man aged 25 to 40 in good health and CMV-seronegative. Each CDR3 is given with its conserved first and last residue. D genes are given only for firm matches. Size values are once, few and many counts, or a class for expanded clones, and some rows have none.

clone size | J gene | V gene | D gene | CDR3 protein | CDR3 DNA
NA | TRBJ2-7 | TRBV9 | NA | CASSATLASGSYEQYF | TGTGCCAGCAGCGCCACACTAGCCTCGGGAAGCTACGAGCAGTACTTC
NA | TRBJ1-6 | TRBV19 | NA | CASSMAPGNNSPLHF | TGTGCCAGTAGTATGGCCCCAGGGAACAATTCACCCCTCCACTTT
NA | TRBJ2-7 | TRBV19 | TRBD2 | CASSSKGTSGGTYEQYF | TGTGCCAGTAGTTCGAAGGGGACTAGCGGGGGCACCTACGAGCAGTACTTC
NA | TRBJ1-4 | TRBV5-1 | NA | CASSFYGEGNEKLFF | TGCGCCAGCAGCTTTTACGGGGAGGGTAATGAAAAACTGTTTTTT
NA | TRBJ2-2 | TRBV7-8 | NA | CASSHISAGTPKPGELFF | TGTGCCAGCAGCCACATTTCCGCCGGGACACCAAAACCCGGGGAGCTGTTTTTT
NA | TRBJ1-4 | TRBV28 | NA | CASRGPVDMNEKLFF | TGTGCCAGCAGGGGGCCCGTGGACATGAATGAAAAATTGTTTTTT
few | TRBJ1-1 | TRBV7-8 | NA | CASSLARNTEAFF | TGTGCCAGCAGCTTAGCCAGAAACACTGAAGCTTTCTTT
once | TRBJ2-7 | TRBV30 | TRBD2 | CAWSPLAGGGIVDEQYF | TGTGCCTGGAGTCCACTAGCGGGGGGAGGTATCGTTGACGAGCAGTACTTC
NA | TRBJ2-7 | TRBV10-1 | TRBD2 | CASSESVAGVYEQYF | TGCGCCAGCAGTGAGTCGGTAGCGGGGGTCTACGAGCAGTACTTC
NA | TRBJ2-6 | TRBV5-1 | NA | CASSLGQISGANVLTF | TGCGCCAGCAGCTTGGGACAGATCTCTGGGGCCAACGTCCTGACTTTC
many | TRBJ1-6 | TRBV19 | TRBD1 | CASRLGQGWSPLHF | TGTGCCAGTAGACTCGGACAGGGCTGGTCACCCCTCCACTTT
once | TRBJ2-4 | TRBV28 | NA | CASSLRNLAKNIQYF | TGTGCCAGCAGTTTGCGGAATTTAGCCAAAAACATTCAGTACTTC
NA | TRBJ1-4 | TRBV19 | NA | CASSILIQGATNEKLFF | TGTGCCAGTAGTATACTTATCCAGGGTGCAACTAATGAAAAACTGTTTTTT
NA | TRBJ2-3 | TRBV11-3 | TRBD1 | CASSLEMGQGTYTQYF | TGTGCCAGCAGCTTAGAAATGGGACAGGGGACATATACGCAGTATTTT
once | TRBJ1-1 | TRBV5-6 | NA | CASSLFVGEAFF | TGTGCCAGCAGCTTGTTTGTCGGGGAGGCTTTCTTT
NA | TRBJ2-1 | TRBV11-3 | TRBD2 | CASSLDGTSTDEQFF | TGTGCCAGCAGCTTAGATGGGACTAGCACCGATGAGCAGTTCTTC
NA | TRBJ2-7 | TRBV5-6 | NA | CASSLGRYEQYF | TGTGCCAGCAGCTTGGGTCGCTACGAGCAGTACTTC
NA | TRBJ1-1 | TRBV7-8 | NA | CASSSVEVEAFF | TGTGCCAGCAGCTCCGTGGAGGTTGAAGCTTTCTTT
once | TRBJ2-7 | TRBV27 | TRBD1 | CASSFARGPYEQYF | TGTGCCAGCAGTTTTGCCAGGGGGCCCTACGAGCAGTACTTC
NA | TRBJ1-3 | TRBV7-3 | NA | CASSLFTGSSGNTIYF | TGTGCCAGCAGCTTATTCACAGGCTCCTCTGGAAACACCATATATTTT
few | TRBJ1-1 | TRBV4-1 | NA | CASSQTPRQHTEAFF | TGCGCCAGCAGCCAGACCCCTCGACAGCACACTGAAGCTTTCTTT
NA | TRBJ1-6 | TRBV9 | NA | CASSVAGGRTDSPLHF | TGTGCCAGCAGCGTAGCCGGGGGGCGCACGGATTCACCCCTCCACTTT
NA | TRBJ1-5 | TRBV6-5 | TRBD1 | CASSRDRGQDQPQHF | TGTGCCAGCAGTCGAGACAGGGGGCAGGATCAGCCCCAGCATTTT
NA | TRBJ1-2 | TRBV28 | TRBD1 | CASSLFPGQGNGYGYTF | TGTGCCAGCAGTTTGTTTCCGGGACAGGGAAACGGCTATGGCTACACCTTC
once | TRBJ1-2 | TRBV4-1 | NA | CASSQEAYRKELYGYTF | TGCGCCAGCAGTCAAGAGGCTTACAGGAAGGAGCTCTATGGCTACACCTTC
NA | TRBJ2-4 | TRBV27 | TRBD2 | CASSRGSGVQYF | TGTGCCAGCAGTCGCGGGAGCGGGGTTCAGTACTTC
NA | TRBJ2-7 | TRBV30 | NA | CAWSDSNEQYF | TGTGCCTGGTCGGACAGCAACGAGCAGTACTTC
NA | TRBJ2-5 | TRBV6-5 | NA | CASSEDSRETQYF | TGTGCCAGCAGTGAGGACAGCCGGGAGACCCAGTACTTC
NA | TRBJ1-6 | TRBV19 | NA | CASSTTWAGDSPLHF | TGTGCCAGTAGTACTACATGGGCAGGGGATTCACCCCTCCACTTT
NA | TRBJ1-3 | TRBV2 | NA | CASSERTARSSGNTIYF | TGTGCCAGCAGTGAAAGGACAGCTCGCAGCTCTGGAAACACCATATATTTT
NA | TRBJ1-2 | TRBV30 | NA | CAWSNQGYYGYTF | TGTGCCTGGTCGAATCAGGGATACTATGGCTACACCTTC
NA | TRBJ2-7 | TRBV29-1 | TRBD1 | CSVSIQGADEQYF | TGCAGCGTCTCCATCCAGGGGGCGGATGAGCAGTACTTC
NA | TRBJ2-2 | TRBV18 | NA | CASSRGHYTGELFF | TGTGCCAGCTCACGCGGACATTACACCGGGGAGCTGTTTTTT
NA | TRBJ1-1 | TRBV7-8 | TRBD1 | CASSPGKTGGHTEAFF | TGTGCCAGCAGCCCAGGAAAAACAGGGGGACACACTGAAGCTTTCTTT
NA | TRBJ2-7 | TRBV6-5 | NA | CASSYGQTYEQYF | TGTGCCAGCAGTTACGGACAGACCTACGAGCAGTACTTC
NA | TRBJ2-7 | TRBV7-9 | TRBD1 | CASSLVSSLGRGQAEQYF | TGTGCCAGCAGCTTAGTGTCGTCTTTGGGCAGGGGGCAGGCCGAGCAGTACTTC
NA | TRBJ2-1 | TRBV13 | NA | CASSSGGNEQFF | TGTGCCAGCAGCTCCGGAGGGAATGAGCAGTTCTTC
few | TRBJ1-1 | TRBV27 | NA | CASSFGKLGNTEAFF | TGTGCCAGCAGTTTCGGGAAACTAGGGAACACTGAAGCTTTCTTT
few | TRBJ1-4 | TRBV27 | TRBD1 | CASKTAGRGHGEKLFF | TGTGCCAGCAAAACGGCAGGCAGGGGGCATGGTGAAAAACTGTTTTTT
NA | TRBJ1-1 | TRBV19 | NA | CASSLQTLNTEAFF | TGTGCCAGTAGCCTACAGACACTGAACACTGAAGCTTTCTTT
NA | TRBJ2-3 | TRBV11-3 | NA | CASSLPRRVADTQYF | TGTGCCAGCAGCTTGCCAAGGAGGGTGGCAGATACGCAGTATTTT
NA | TRBJ2-4 | TRBV5-4 | TRBD2 | CASSLQRGGTNIQYF | TGTGCCAGCAGCTTGCAACGGGGGGGCACAAACATTCAGTACTTC
NA | TRBJ1-1 | TRBV27 | TRBD1 | CASNALGDRGLGTEAFF | TGTGCCAGCAACGCCTTAGGGGACAGGGGGCTAGGGACTGAAGCTTTCTTT
NA | TRBJ2-7 | TRBV9 | NA | CASSVETGTTYEQYF | TGTGCCAGCAGCGTAGAAACAGGTACAACCTACGAGCAGTACTTC
once | TRBJ2-5 | TRBV7-9 | NA | CSSSHGVWAYQETQYF | TGTTCCAGCAGCCATGGCGTGTGGGCGTACCAAGAGACCCAGTACTTC
few | TRBJ1-1 | TRBV6-5 | NA | CASIDSFPNTEAFF | TGTGCCAGCATTGACAGTTTCCCGAACACTGAAGCTTTCTTT
NA | TRBJ1-2 | TRBV5-1 | NA | CASSDVGLNYGYTF | TGCGCCAGCTCAGATGTGGGGCTCAACTATGGCTACACCTTC
NA | TRBJ2-3 | TRBV6-5 | NA | CASTPRLSTDTQYF | TGTGCCAGCACCCCTCGACTTAGCACAGATACGCAGTATTTT
once | TRBJ1-4 | TRBV11-3 | NA | CASSLDPRRGPGRSNQKLFF | TGTGCCAGCAGCCTGGACCCCCGGAGGGGACCGGGACGATCGAATCAAAAACTGTTTTTT
NA | TRBJ1-4 | TRBV18 | TRBD1 | CASSRDSSNEKLFF | TGTGCCAGCTCACGGGACAGCTCTAATGAAAAACTGTTTTTT
NA | TRBJ1-2 | TRBV6-5 | NA | CASSYSFDGVYGYTF | TGTGCCAGCAGTTACTCATTTGACGGAGTCTATGGCTACACCTTC